This T cell receptor beta chain comes out of a study of OX40 agonist ivuxolimab in advanced cancers. In the study overall: The costimulatory receptor OX40 (CD134) was targeted by ivuxolimab, a fully human IgG2 agonistic monoclonal antibody. Intravenous ivuxolimab was administered to patients every 2 weeks at six dose levels: 0.01, 0.1, 0.3, 1.5, 3 and 10 mg/kg. Three dose-escalation patients achieved partial responses, one with hepatocellular carcinoma and two with cutaneous melanoma. In the dose-escalation cohort, roughly four fifths of patients were male, and the mean age was approximately 64 years, with a range of roughly 20 to 80. Peripheral TCRbeta sequencing was intended to test whether TCR sequence diversity was altered and clonal T-cell expansion was caused by ivuxolimab. Prior anti-PD-1, anti-PD-L1 or anti-CTLA-4 therapy was permitted, and approximately 39% of dose-escalation patients had received checkpoint inhibitors. The paper reports the monotherapy dose-escalation portion (N = 52 patients) of the phase I ivuxolimab trial. Of the approximately 54 patients in dose escalation, 19 had hepatocellular carcinoma, some 15 had melanoma, 9 had renal cell carcinoma and 9 had head and neck cancer.

From cysteine to phenylalanine, the CDR3 is 17 amino acids long. The retained sequence is limited to the CDR3, 51 bases, with the frame set at the first base. The junction shows trimming of 3 bases on V and 3 bases on J, plus 19 bases between the germline ends. CDR1 and CDR2 are read off the germline V gene as SGHRS and YFSETQ. Notes on this clone: Its antigen is unknown. Per-base quality was not reported, and no clone a single base away is much larger than it.

Genomic DNA was extracted from sorted cells for sequencing of the TCRbeta CDR3 region. The immunoSEQ Assay was used to sequence the TCRbeta CDR3 regions. TCRdb retrieved this table from immuneACCESS and kept in-frame rearrangements only. Not all clones are present; in checked studies, unresolved V genes account for under half, and no reason is known for the remainder. For this sample there are 65,000 to 95,000 clones; roughly nine tenths appear just once. Clones ranked in the top ten supply 2.3% of the sample. Study-wide findings and limitations: At doses of 0.1 to 3.0 mg/kg, clonal expansion of both CD4+ and CD8+ blood T cells was observed from baseline to week 6. Low levels of normalized T-cell clonal expansion were also shown by some nonresponding patients. The antigen specificity of the peripheral T cells that underwent clonal expansion was not determined. Partial responders in the 0.1-3.0 mg/kg groups had among the lowest normalized peripheral clonal expansion, especially among CD8+ T cells. On average, CD8+ T cells showed more expanded clones than CD4+ T cells after ivuxolimab.

The trial excluded patients who had a history of autoimmune disease or were on systemic immunosuppression. Peripheral blood for TCR sequencing was collected from all dose cohorts at baseline, on cycle 4 day 1, and on cycle 7 day 1. The samples were taken from a phase I, first-in-human, multicenter, open-label dose-escalation trial of ivuxolimab. Adults with locally advanced or metastatic head and neck squamous cell, hepatocellular, melanoma or renal cell carcinoma were enrolled in the trial. Before TCR sequencing, CD4+ and CD8+ T cells were separately sorted from peripheral blood. The sequenced sample was CD4+ or CD8+ T cells sorted from blood, obtained in a trial of the OX40 agonist ivuxolimab. This TCR derives from an adult with an advanced solid tumor such as melanoma, head and neck, liver or kidney cancer. The chain employs TRBV5-1 and TRBJ1-3, with TRBD1 tentatively as D gene (6 bases match). The CDR3 region reads CASSSGQGGFGGNTIYF. The DNA sequence reads TGCGCCAGCAGCTCGGGACAAGGAGGATTTGGTGGAAACACCATATATTTT.